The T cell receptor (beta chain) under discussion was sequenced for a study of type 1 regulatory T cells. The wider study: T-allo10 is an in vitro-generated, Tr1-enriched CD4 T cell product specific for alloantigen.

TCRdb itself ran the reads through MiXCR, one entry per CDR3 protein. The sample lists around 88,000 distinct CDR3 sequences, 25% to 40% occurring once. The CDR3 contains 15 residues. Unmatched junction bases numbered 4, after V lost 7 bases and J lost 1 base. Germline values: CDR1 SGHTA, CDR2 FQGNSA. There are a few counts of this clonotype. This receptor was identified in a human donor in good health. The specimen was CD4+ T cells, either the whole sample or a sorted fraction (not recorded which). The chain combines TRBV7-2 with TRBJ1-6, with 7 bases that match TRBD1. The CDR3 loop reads CASIPGQSYNSPLHF. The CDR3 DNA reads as TGTGCCAGCATCCCGGGACAGTCCTATAATTCACCCCTCCACTTT.